The sequence of this T cell receptor (beta chain) was determined in a study of OX40 agonist ivuxolimab in advanced cancers. Study-wide context: Intravenous ivuxolimab was administered to patients every 2 weeks at 0.01 to 10 mg/kg. Checkpoint inhibitors had been given previously to 35% to 50% of patients.

With respect to this clone: Its antigen is unidentified.

This CDR3 has 15 amino acids. Germline V gene lookup returns CDR1 SQVTM and CDR2 ANQGSEA. Trimming cost V 4 bases and J 4 bases; bases outside gene matches: 11. Assay used: immunoSEQ multiplex PCR; TCRdb lists only in-frame clones, some missing. The table has around 66,000 clones, around 87% seen once. Findings of the study overall: On average, CD8+ T cells had more expanded clones than CD4+.

The chain recombines TRBV29-1 with TRBJ2-7; the match to TRBD1 covers 9 bases. Sequenced material: CD4+ or CD8+ T cells sorted from blood, taken in a trial of the OX40 agonist ivuxolimab. The sequence came from an adult with an advanced solid tumor such as melanoma, head and neck, liver or kidney cancer. CDR3 sequence: CSVVGQGQGDYEQYF. The CDR3 DNA reads as TGCAGCGTTGTAGGTCAGGGACAGGGAGATTACGAGCAGTACTTC.